These T cell receptor beta chains were read from a single sample in a study of T cells in Graves' hyperthyroidism and ophthalmopathy. TCRdb used MiXCR to reprocess the multiplex PCR reads, holding one entry per CDR3 protein. The sample records fewer than 300,000 distinct CDR3 sequences, approximately 14% being singletons. The sequencing sample was made of blood. These receptors all come from a woman aged 50 to 65 with Graves' hyperthyroidism that later progressed to Graves' ophthalmopathy. Each CDR3 is given with its conserved first and last residue. A D gene is named only where the DNA matches it firmly. Expanded clones get a size class; other rows say once, few or many, or leave the size out.

abundance: -; j_gene: TRBJ2-1; d_gene: TRBD2; v_gene: TRBV12-3/TRBV12-4; len: 17; CDR3nt: TGTGCCAGCAGAATGGGGGGATCTAGCGGGAGGGCCAATGAGCAGTTCTTC; CDR3aa: CASRMGGSSGRANEQFF
abundance: -; j_gene: TRBJ2-4; d_gene: -; v_gene: TRBV27; len: 14; CDR3nt: TGTGCCAGCAGTGACGGGAGAGGAATAAACATTCAGTACTTC; CDR3aa: CASSDGRGINIQYF
abundance: many; j_gene: TRBJ2-7; d_gene: -; v_gene: TRBV28; len: 14; CDR3nt: TGTGCCAGCAGATCGCGACCCGGGGCCTACGAGCAGTACTTC; CDR3aa: CASRSRPGAYEQYF
abundance: few; j_gene: TRBJ2-1; d_gene: -; v_gene: TRBV28; len: 13; CDR3nt: TGTGCCAGCAGTTTGTCCCCGACGAATGAGCAGTTCTTC; CDR3aa: CASSLSPTNEQFF
abundance: many; j_gene: TRBJ1-2; d_gene: TRBD1; v_gene: TRBV6-1; len: 14; CDR3nt: TGTGCCAGCAGTCAAGATCGACAGGGACGTGGCTACACCTTC; CDR3aa: CASSQDRQGRGYTF
abundance: many; j_gene: TRBJ2-1; d_gene: TRBD2; v_gene: TRBV28; len: 15; CDR3nt: TGTGCCAGCAGAGCAAAGCGGGGGACATACAATGAGCAGTTCTTC; CDR3aa: CASRAKRGTYNEQFF
abundance: many; j_gene: TRBJ1-5; d_gene: TRBD1; v_gene: TRBV3-1; len: 15; CDR3nt: TGTGCCAGCAGCCAAGAGACAGGGAATTTTCAGCCCCAGCATTTT; CDR3aa: CASSQETGNFQPQHF
abundance: -; j_gene: TRBJ1-5; d_gene: TRBD1; v_gene: TRBV20-1; len: 15; CDR3nt: TGCAGTGCTATACAGGGGCTGTGGAGCAATCAGCCCCAGCATTTT; CDR3aa: CSAIQGLWSNQPQHF
abundance: many; j_gene: TRBJ2-1; d_gene: -; v_gene: TRBV11-2; len: 14; CDR3nt: TGTGCCAGCAGCTGGGGTAGCGACTACAATGAGCAGTTCTTC; CDR3aa: CASSWGSDYNEQFF
abundance: -; j_gene: TRBJ2-1; d_gene: TRBD1; v_gene: TRBV6-4; len: 14; CDR3nt: TGTGCCAGCAGCCTCGACAGGGTCAACAATGAGCAGTTCTTC; CDR3aa: CASSLDRVNNEQFF
abundance: many; j_gene: TRBJ1-1; d_gene: -; v_gene: TRBV6-2/TRBV6-3; len: 18; CDR3nt: TGTGCCAGCAGTTACTCGCCCTTCAGGACAGACAAGAACACTGAAGCTTTCTTT; CDR3aa: CASSYSPFRTDKNTEAFF
abundance: many; j_gene: TRBJ2-7; d_gene: TRBD1; v_gene: TRBV10-1; len: 13; CDR3nt: TGCGCCAGCTCCAGGGGACAGGCCTACGAGCAGTACTTC; CDR3aa: CASSRGQAYEQYF
abundance: few; j_gene: TRBJ2-7; d_gene: -; v_gene: TRBV20-1; len: 12; CDR3nt: TGCAGTCCTATGAGGCCGGGCCACGAGCAGTACTTC; CDR3aa: CSPMRPGHEQYF
abundance: -; j_gene: TRBJ2-2; d_gene: TRBD2; v_gene: TRBV9; len: 19; CDR3nt: TGTGCCAGCAGCGGAGGGAGAGGGACTAGCGGACCTAGCACCGGGGAGCTGTTTTTT; CDR3aa: CASSGGRGTSGPSTGELFF
abundance: -; j_gene: TRBJ1-1; d_gene: -; v_gene: TRBV5-5; len: 13; CDR3nt: TGTGCCAGCAGCTTTTTTAGCCGGAAGGAAGCTTTCTTT; CDR3aa: CASSFFSRKEAFF